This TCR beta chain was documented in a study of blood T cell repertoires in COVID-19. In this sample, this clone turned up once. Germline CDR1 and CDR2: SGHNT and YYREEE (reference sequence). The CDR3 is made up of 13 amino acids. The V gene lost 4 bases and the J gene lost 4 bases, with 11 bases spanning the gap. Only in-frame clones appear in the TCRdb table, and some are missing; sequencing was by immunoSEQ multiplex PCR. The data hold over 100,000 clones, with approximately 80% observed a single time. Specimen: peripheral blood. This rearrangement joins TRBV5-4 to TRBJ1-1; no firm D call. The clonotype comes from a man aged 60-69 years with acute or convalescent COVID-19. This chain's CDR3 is CASSVNSGTEAFF. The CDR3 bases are TGTGCCAGCAGCGTAAACAGCGGCACTGAAGCTTTCTTT.